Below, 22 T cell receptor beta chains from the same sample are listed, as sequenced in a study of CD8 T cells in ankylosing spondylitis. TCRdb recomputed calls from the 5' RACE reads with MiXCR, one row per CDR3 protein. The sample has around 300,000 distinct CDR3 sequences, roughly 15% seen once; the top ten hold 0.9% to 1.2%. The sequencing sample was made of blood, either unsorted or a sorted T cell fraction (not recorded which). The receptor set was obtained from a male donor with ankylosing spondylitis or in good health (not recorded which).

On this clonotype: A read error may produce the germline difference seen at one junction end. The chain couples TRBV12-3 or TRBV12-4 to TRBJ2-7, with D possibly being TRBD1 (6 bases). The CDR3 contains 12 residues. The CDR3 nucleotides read TGTGCCAGCAGCCCCGACTCCGGGACACGGACCTTC. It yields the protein CASSPDSGTRTF.

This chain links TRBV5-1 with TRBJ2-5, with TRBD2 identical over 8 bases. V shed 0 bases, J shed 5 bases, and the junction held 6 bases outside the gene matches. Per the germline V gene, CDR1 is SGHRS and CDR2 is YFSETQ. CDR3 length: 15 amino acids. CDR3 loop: CASSLAGRAEETQYF. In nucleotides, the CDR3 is TGCGCCAGCAGCTTGGCCGGGAGGGCCGAGGAGACCCAGTACTTC.

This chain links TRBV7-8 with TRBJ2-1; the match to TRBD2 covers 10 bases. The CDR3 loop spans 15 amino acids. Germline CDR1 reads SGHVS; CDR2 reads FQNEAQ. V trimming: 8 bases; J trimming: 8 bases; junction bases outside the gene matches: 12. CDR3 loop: CASPCRPAGGYEQFF. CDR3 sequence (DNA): TGTGCCAGCCCATGTAGGCCAGCGGGAGGGTATGAGCAGTTCTTC. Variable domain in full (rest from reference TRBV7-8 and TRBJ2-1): GAGVSQSPRYKVAKRGQDVALRCDPISGHVSLFWYQQALGQGPEFLTYFQNEAQLDKSGLPSDRFFAERPEGSVSTLKIQRTQQEDSAVYLCASPCRPAGGYEQFFGPGTRLTVL.

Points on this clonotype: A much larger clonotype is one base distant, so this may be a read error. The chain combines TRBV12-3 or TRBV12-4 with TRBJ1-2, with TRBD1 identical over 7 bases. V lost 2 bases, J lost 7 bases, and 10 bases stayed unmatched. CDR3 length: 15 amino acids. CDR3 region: CASSLSEGAGFGYTF. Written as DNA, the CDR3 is TGTGCCAGCAGTTTATCCGAGGGGGCCGGCTTTGGCTACACCTTC.

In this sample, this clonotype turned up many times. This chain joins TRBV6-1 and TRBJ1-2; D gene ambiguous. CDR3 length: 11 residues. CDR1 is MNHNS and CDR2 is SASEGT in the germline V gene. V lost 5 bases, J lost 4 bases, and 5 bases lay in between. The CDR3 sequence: CASSSRYGYTF. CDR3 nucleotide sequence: TGTGCCAGCAGTTCCCGCTATGGCTACACCTTC.

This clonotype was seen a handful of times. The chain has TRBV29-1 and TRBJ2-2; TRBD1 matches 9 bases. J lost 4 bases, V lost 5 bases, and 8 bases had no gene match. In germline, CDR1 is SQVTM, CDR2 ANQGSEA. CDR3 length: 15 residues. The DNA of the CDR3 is TGCAGCGTTCCCTCTGGACAGGGGACCACCGGGGAGCTGTTTTTT. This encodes CSVPSGQGTTGELFF.

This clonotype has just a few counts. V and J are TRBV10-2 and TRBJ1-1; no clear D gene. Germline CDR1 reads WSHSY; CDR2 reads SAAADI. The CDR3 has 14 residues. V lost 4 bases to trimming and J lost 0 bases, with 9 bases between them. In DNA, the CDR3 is TGCGCCAGCAGTGTTGCAGAAATGAACACTGAAGCTTTCTTT. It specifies CASSVAEMNTEAFF.

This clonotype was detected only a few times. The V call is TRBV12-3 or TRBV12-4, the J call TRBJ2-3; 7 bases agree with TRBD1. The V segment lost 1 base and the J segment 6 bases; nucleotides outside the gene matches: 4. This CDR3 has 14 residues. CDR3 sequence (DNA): TGTGCCAGCAGTTTAGAGGACAGGTGGGATACGCAGTATTTT. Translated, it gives CASSLEDRWDTQYF.

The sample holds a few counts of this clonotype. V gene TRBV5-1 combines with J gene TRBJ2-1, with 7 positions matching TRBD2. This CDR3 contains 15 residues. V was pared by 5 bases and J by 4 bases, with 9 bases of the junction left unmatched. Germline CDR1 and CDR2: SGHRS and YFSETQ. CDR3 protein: CASSSSGIRYNEQFF. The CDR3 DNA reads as TGCGCCAGCAGTTCGAGCGGGATCCGGTACAATGAGCAGTTCTTC.

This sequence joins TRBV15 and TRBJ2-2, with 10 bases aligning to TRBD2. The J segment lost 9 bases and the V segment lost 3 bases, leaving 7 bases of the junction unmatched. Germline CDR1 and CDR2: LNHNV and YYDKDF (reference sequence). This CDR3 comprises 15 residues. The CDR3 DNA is TGTGCCACCAGCAGGCCCCTAGCGGGAGTAAGGGAGCTGTTTTTT. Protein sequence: CATSRPLAGVRELFF.

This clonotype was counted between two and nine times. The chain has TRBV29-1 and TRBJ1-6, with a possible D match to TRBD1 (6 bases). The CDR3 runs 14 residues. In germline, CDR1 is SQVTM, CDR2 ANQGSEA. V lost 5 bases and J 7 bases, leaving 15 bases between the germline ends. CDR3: CSVQLGQPNSPLHF. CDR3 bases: TGCAGCGTTCAACTAGGACAGCCCAATTCACCCCTCCACTTT.

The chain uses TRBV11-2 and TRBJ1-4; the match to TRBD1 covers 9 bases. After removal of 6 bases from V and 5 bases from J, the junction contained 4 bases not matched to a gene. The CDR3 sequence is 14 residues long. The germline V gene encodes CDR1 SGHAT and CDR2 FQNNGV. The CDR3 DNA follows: TGTGCCAGCAGTACCGGGACAGGGAATGAAAAACTGTTTTTT. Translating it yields CASSTGTGNEKLFF.

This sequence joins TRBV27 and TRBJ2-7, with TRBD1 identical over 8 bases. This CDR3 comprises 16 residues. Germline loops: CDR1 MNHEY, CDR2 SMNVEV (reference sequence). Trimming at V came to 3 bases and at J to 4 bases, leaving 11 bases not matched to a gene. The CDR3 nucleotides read TGTGCCAGCAGTTTCAAGGGGACAGGTCCCCCTTACGAGCAGTACTTC. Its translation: CASSFKGTGPPYEQYF.

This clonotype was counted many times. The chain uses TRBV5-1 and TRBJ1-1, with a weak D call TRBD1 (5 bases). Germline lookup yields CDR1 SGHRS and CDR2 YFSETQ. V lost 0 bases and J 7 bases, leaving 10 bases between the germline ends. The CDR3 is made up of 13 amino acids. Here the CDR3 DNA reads TGCGCCAGCAGCTTGGCCCCAGGGAGTGAAGCTTTCTTT. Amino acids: CASSLAPGSEAFF.

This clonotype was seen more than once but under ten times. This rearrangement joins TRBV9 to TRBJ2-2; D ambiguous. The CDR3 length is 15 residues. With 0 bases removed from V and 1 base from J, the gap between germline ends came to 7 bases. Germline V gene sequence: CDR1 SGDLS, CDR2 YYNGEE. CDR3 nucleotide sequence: TGTGCCAGCAGCGTAGGGATGGTGAACACCGGGGAGCTGTTTTTT. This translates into CASSVGMVNTGELFF.

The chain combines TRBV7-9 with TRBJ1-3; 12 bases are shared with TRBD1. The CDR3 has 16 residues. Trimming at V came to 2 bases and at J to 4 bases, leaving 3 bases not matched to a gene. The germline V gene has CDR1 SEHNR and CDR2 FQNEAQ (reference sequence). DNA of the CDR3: TGTGCCAGCAGCTTACGGGACAGGGGGCCCGGAAACACCATATATTTT. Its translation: CASSLRDRGPGNTIYF.

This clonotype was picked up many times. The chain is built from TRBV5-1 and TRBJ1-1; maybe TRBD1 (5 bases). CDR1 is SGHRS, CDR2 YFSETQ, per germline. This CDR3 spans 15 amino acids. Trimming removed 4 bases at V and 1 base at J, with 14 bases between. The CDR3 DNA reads TGCGCCAGCAGCCGGGATACCGACAGGAACACTGAAGCTTTCTTT. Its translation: CASSRDTDRNTEAFF. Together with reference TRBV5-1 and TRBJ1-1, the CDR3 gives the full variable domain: KAGVTQTPRYLIKTRGQQVTLSCSPISGHRSVSWYQQTPGQGLQFLFEYFSETQRNKGNFPGRFSGRQFSNSRSEMNVSTLELGDSALYLCASSRDTDRNTEAFFGQGTRLTVV.

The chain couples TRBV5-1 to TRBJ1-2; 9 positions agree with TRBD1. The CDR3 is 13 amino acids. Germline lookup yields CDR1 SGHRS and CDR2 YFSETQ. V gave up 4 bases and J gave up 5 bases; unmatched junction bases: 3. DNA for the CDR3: TGCGCCAGCAGCATCGGACAGGGGTATGGCTACACCTTC. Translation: CASSIGQGYGYTF.

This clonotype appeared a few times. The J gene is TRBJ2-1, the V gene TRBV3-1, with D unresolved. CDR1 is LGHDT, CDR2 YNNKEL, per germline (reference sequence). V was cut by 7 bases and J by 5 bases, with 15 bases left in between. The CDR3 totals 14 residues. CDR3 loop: CASTLSGVDNEQFF. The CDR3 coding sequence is TGTGCCAGCACCCTATCAGGAGTAGACAATGAGCAGTTCTTC.

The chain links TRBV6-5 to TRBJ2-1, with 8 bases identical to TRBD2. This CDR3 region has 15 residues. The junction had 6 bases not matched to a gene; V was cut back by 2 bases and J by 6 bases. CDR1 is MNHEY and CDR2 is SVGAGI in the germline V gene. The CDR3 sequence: CASSYRGLASNEQFF. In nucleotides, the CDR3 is TGTGCCAGCAGTTACCGTGGACTAGCTAGCAATGAGCAGTTCTTC.

The CDR3 bases are TGTGCCAGCAGCCAAGGGACAAATTACATTCAGTACTTC. Translating gives CASSQGTNYIQYF. This chain uses TRBV3-1 with TRBJ2-4, with a possible D match to TRBD1 (5 bases). V dropped 1 base and J dropped 8 bases, with 9 bases sitting between them. Looked up from germline, CDR1 is LGHDT and CDR2 is YNNKEL (reference sequence). The CDR3 contains 13 residues.

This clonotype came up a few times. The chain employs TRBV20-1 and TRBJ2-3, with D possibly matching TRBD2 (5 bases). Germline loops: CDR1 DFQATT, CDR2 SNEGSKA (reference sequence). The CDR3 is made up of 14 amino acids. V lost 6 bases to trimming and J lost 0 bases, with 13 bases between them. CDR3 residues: CSAPPGTSTDTQYF. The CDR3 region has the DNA TGCAGTGCCCCCCCGGGAACTAGCACAGATACGCAGTATTTT.